In its sample, the clone carrying this T cell receptor beta chain was seen many times. No antigen is known for it. The data are from a study of CD8+CD57+ T cells in acquired aplastic anemia. The overall study: The sorted CD4+ and CD8+ cells yielded an average around 3.2 ug of DNA. Study-level points and caveats: Approximately 29 was the count of CD8+ CDR3 sequences that patients shared with controls.

The CDR3 has 13 amino acids. Germline CDR1 is LGHDT and CDR2 is YNNKEL (reference sequence). Between the trimmed V and J ends, which lost 4 bases and 3 bases, there was a span of 8 bases. Investigators profiled TCR beta VDJ and CDR3 from genomic DNA template. TCRdb re-analysed the reads in MiXCR, keeping a single row per CDR3 protein. The sample has some 280,000 distinct CDR3 sequences; 45% to 65% are singletons. The specimen sequenced was sorted CD4+, CD8+, or CD8+CD57+ T cells (not recorded which) from PBMCs. This chain joins TRBV3-1 and TRBJ2-3; no clear D gene. The receptor was derived from a human donor with severe aplastic anemia or a healthy control (not recorded which). CDR3 sequence: CASSPSATDTQYF. CDR3 coding DNA: TGTGCCAGCAGCCCAAGCGCGACAGATACGCAGTATTTT.